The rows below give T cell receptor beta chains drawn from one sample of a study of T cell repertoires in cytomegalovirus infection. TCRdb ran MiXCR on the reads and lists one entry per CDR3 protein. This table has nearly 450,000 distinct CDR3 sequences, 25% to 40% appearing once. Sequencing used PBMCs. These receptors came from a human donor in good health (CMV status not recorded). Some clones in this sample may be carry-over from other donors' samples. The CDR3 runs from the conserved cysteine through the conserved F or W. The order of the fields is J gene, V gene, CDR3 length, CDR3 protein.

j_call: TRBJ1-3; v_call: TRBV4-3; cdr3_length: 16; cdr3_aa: CASSQRMTGAGNSIYF
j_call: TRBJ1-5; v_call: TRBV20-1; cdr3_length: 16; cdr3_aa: CSARKGGGNSNQPQHF
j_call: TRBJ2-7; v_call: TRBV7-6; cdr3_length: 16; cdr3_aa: CASSSARQGAFYEQYF
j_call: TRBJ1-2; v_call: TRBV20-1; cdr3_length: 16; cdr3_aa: CSARATDREGRFGYTF
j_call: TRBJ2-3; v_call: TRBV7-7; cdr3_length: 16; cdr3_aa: CASSLERGGHGDTQYF
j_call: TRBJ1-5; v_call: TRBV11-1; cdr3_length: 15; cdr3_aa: CYSSSLLEVGQPHNF
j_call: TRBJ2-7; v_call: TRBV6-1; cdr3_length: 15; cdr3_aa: CASSEGAGPLYEQYF
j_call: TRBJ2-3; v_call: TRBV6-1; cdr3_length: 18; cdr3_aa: CAIEISAHPLESTDTQYF
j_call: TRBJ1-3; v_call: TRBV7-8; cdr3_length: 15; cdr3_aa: CASKRAPTVGNTIYF
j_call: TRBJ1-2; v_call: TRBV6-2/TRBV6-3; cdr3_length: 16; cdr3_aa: CASSYSGRGQIGGYTF
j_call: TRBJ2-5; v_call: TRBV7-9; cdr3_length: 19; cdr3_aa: CASSSLTSGAPTSRETQYF
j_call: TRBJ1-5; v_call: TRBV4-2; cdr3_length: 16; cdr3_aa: CASSPQRARGNQPQHF
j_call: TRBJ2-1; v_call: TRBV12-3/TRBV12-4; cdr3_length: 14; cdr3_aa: CASSFNPSNREQFF
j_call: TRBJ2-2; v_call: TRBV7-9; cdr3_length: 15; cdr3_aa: CASHSWDANTGELFF
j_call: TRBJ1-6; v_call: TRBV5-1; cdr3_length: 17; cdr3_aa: CASSFWPGPGDDSPLHF
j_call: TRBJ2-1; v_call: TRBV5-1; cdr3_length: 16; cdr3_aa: CASSSKPGTRYNEQFF
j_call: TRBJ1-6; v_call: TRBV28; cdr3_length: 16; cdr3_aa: CASSRQGDNRNSPLHF
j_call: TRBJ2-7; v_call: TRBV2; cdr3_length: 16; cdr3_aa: CASSPGRGEPTYEQYF
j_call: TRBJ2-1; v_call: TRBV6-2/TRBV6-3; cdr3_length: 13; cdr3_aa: CASKETTYNEQFF
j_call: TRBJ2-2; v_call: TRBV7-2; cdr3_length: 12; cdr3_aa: CASSEYTGELFF
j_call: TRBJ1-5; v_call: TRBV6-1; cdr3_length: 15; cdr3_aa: CASSDFWQSNQPQHF
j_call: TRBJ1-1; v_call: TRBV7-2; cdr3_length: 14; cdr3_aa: CASSGQALNTEAFF
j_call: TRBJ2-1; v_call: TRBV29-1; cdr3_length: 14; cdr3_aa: CSTLLQGAYNEQFF
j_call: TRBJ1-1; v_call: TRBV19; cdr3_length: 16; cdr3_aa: CASSATYSKLNTEAFF